The source of this T cell receptor (beta chain) is a study of response to subunit inactivated influenza vaccine (dated by TCRdb to 2016 to 2019). With regard to the full study: Deep quantitative T cell receptor repertoire profiling was used in the study to track responses to a trivalent subunit inactivated influenza vaccine.

Measured from the cysteine to the phenylalanine, the CDR3 is 17 residues long. The CDR3 DNA has 51 bases and is translated from base 1. CDR1 is given as ENHRY and CDR2 as SYGVKD, both from the germline V gene. Trimming costs V 0 bases and J 3 bases, and their ends lie 12 bases apart. The full study reports these points: It was suggested by the authors that each seasonal influenza vaccination may recruit only a limited number of new T cells.

Receptors were amplified or captured by RT-PCR. The sample was run on an Illumina HiSeq 2500. Through fastp at Q25 and MiXCR, TCRdb rebuilt clones from the public reads, retaining in-frame beta chains. Each CDR3 protein appears once, grouped with its most common genes and DNA. The sample table records fewer than 700,000 distinct CDR3 sequences; under 15% of these occur just once. Of the sample, over 10% is held by the ten largest clones. According to the study, the label for this sample's time point signals: 45 days after influenza vaccine administration. This clonotype appeared a few times. Its antigen is not yet known. It has no much larger one-base neighbor in the sample; base qualities were not kept.

In this chain, TRBV10-3 is recombined with TRBJ2-6; D gene: possibly TRBD1, on 6 matching bases. This material consisted of PBMCs from blood, taken 45 days after vaccination. This receptor was obtained from a man aged 50 or older who received an inactivated influenza vaccine. Donor details come from another sample of the same person, matched by shared clones. The CDR3 region: CAISESAGVGGANVLTF. Read as DNA, the sequence is TGTGCCATCAGTGAGTCCGCAGGGGTAGGTGGGGCCAACGTCCTGACTTTC.